This T cell receptor (beta chain) was recovered during a study of CD4 T cells in relation to SARS-CoV-2 and coronaviruses (TCRdb year 2021). Some background on the complete study: In the ViraFEST assay, PBMCs were cultured with antigen for roughly 11 days, after which TCR beta CDR3s were sequenced to identify antigen-specific clonal expansions. The negative reference condition was either a culture with an HIV-1 Nef peptide pool or a culture with no peptide. The Adaptive Biotechnologies TCR-sequencing kit was used for samples from three pre-COVID donors and for the naive versus memory experiments, whereas the other data were Illumina-based. Using patient-derived lymphoblastoid cell lines, the shared crossreactive spike epitopes were mapped to their HLA restriction. At the level of individual TCR clonotypes, the study evaluated whether memory CD4+ T cells crossreact between the spike proteins of SARS-CoV-2 and those of common cold coronaviruses. For other donors in the study, expansion assays were sequenced with a different, Illumina-based TCR-beta assay. Summary of the overall study and its limitations: Approximately 69% of donors had memory CD4+ clonotypes that crossrecognized SARS-CoV-2 and at least one common cold coronavirus spike. The study was constrained by small numbers of patients and of tested TCRs. No donor contributed both pre-pandemic and post-infection samples, which limited tracing the source of pre-existing responses. Compared with monoreactive clones, crossreactive clones had significantly weaker SARS-CoV-2-driven expansion, a result consistent with antigenic imprinting. Crossreactivity analysis was centred on spike protein, so crossreactivity against other viral proteins was not assessed.

The library was generated by the immunoSEQ multiplex PCR assay. The authors' pipeline ran thus. During preprocessing, nonproductive sequences were removed, as were CDR3s that did not start with C, did not end with F or W, or were shorter than 7 amino acids. The MANAFEST web app was used to call antigen-specific clonotypes on the basis of expansion compared with the reference and with other culture wells. A clone counted as positive if significantly expanded in 2 of 3 replicate wells versus the reference culture at FDR below 0.05. A further requirement for positive clones was significant expansion compared with all other tandem wells, along with an odds ratio above 5. CDR3 homology was measured as pairwise Levenshtein distance, computed with the stringdist R package after trimming three terminal residues from each end. TCRdb holds this immuneACCESS table with in-frame rearrangements only. Some clones are missing; in checked studies, unresolved V genes explain under half, and the rest has no known cause. The V and J calls and clone size are taken from that table; D and trimming were inferred from the DNA. The sample contains under 20,000 clones, 82% of them found a single time. The ten largest clones capture roughly 33% of the sample.

CD4+ T cells from unexposed donors were collected before the COVID-19 pandemic (2011-2018). The EasySep CD4+ T cell isolation kit was used to isolate CD4+ T cells once the cultures had run for roughly 9 days. Unexposed donor CD4+ T cells were tested for reactivity to SARS-CoV-2 S and N and four common cold coronavirus spike pools, as cell number allowed. Each well held millions of PBMCs cultured in IMDM containing around 5% human AB serum and about 9.4 IU/ml IL-2. Half of the culture medium was replaced with fresh IL-2-containing medium on days 3 and 7. Triplicate replicate wells were generally used for each peptide culture condition. The leukapheresis product for the unexposed donors was obtained through commercial purchase. PBMCs were isolated from leukapheresis product or whole blood by Ficoll-Paque PLUS gradient centrifugation. The PBMCs went either fresh into the expansion assay or into cryopreservation at -140 degrees C. The QIAamp Micro DNA Kit was used to extract genomic DNA from the CD4+ T cells.

This clone showed up just once. Its antigen remains undetermined. Base qualities are missing; no much larger clone stands one base away. The sequenced sample consisted of CD4+ T cells from PBMCs, cultured in vitro. The receptor's source is a human donor in good health.

The CDR3 protein sequence reads: CASSSFLAGAGETQYF. The nucleotides read TGTGCCAGCAGCTCCTTCCTAGCGGGAGCGGGGGAGACCCAGTACTTC. The rearrangement combines TRBV6-2 or TRBV6-3 with TRBJ2-5, with TRBD2 matching 10 junction bases. V has 6 bases trimmed and J has 5 bases trimmed; junction bases matching no gene number 12. The cysteine opens and the phenylalanine closes a CDR3 of 16 amino acids. The retained sequence is limited to the CDR3, 48 bases, with the frame set at the first base. The germline V gene provides CDR1 MNHEY and CDR2 SVGEGT.